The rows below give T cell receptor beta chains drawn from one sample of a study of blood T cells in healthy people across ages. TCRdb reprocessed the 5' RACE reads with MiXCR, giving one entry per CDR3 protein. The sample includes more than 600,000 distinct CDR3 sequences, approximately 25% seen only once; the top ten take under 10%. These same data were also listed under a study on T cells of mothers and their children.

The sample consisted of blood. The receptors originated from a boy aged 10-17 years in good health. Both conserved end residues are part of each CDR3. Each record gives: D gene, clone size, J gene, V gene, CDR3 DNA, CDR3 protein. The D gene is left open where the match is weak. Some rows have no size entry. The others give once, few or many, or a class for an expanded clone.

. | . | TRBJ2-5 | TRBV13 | TGTGCCAGCAGCTTAGGTCGGCAGGGTACGAAGACCCAGTACTTC | CASSLGRQGTKTQYF
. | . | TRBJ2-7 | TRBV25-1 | TGTGCCAGCAGTGAAGGGGGGATTTCGGGGTACGAGCAGTACTTC | CASSEGGISGYEQYF
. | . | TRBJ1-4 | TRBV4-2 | TGTGCCAGCAGCCAAGAAGGGGCCGCAACTAATGAAAAACTGTTTTTT | CASSQEGAATNEKLFF
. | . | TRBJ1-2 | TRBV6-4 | TGTGCCAGCAGTGACGACGGCATAGGTGGCTACACCTTC | CASSDDGIGGYTF
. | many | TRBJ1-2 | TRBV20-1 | TGCAGTGTGGGGCCTGGCTACACCTTC | CSVGPGYTF
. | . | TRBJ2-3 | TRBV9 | TGTGCCAGCAGCGTCGTGGGAAGCACAGATACGCAGTATTTT | CASSVVGSTDTQYF
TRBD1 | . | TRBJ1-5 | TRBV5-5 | TGTGCCAGCAGCGCCGGGACAGGGGGTAATCAGCCCCAGCATTTT | CASSAGTGGNQPQHF
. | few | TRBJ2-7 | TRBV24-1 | TGTGCCCCTCCTGAGGGATCGTCATGGGCCCAGTACTTC | CAPPEGSSWAQYF
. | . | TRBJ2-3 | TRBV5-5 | TGTGCCAGCAGCCCTAGGACAGTGAGATCCGATACGCAGTATTTT | CASSPRTVRSDTQYF
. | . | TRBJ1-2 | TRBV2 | TGTGCCAGCAGCCCAGGGTCGGTCTATGGCTACACCTTC | CASSPGSVYGYTF
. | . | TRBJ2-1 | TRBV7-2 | TGTGCCAGCAGCCAAGGGGACACCAACTACAATGAGCAGTTCTTC | CASSQGDTNYNEQFF
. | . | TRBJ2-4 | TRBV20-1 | TGCAGTGCCGCGCGGGAAAACATTCAGTACTTC | CSAARENIQYF
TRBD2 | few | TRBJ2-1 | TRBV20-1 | TGCAGTGCTGTTCCCTTTAGCGGGGAGTCCTACAATGAGCAGTTCTTC | CSAVPFSGESYNEQFF
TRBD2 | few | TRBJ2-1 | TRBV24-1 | TGTGCCACGGGACTAGCGGGAGACAATGAGCAGTTCTTC | CATGLAGDNEQFF
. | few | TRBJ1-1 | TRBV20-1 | TGCAGTGCTAGAGCCTATCAGCGGGGGAAGGCTGAAGCTTTCTTT | CSARAYQRGKAEAFF
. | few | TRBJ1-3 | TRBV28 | TGTGCCAGCAGTTTCCCCGATTCGGGAAACACCATATATTTT | CASSFPDSGNTIYF
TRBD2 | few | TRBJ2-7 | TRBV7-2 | TGTGCCAGCAGCCCCCCCGGGGGGTACCTCTACGAGCAGTACTTC | CASSPPGGYLYEQYF
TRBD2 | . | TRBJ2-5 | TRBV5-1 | TGCGCCAGCAGCTTGTCCCCTAGCGGGCCAGAGATCCAGTACTTC | CASSLSPSGPEIQYF
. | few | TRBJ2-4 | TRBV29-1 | TGCAGCGTTGAAGCCAAAGGTGGGGGGCGAAACATTCAGTACTTC | CSVEAKGGGRNIQYF
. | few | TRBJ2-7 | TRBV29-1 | TGCAGCGTTGAAATTCGCCTAAGGGGCAGGGGACGGTACGAGCAGTACTTC | CSVEIRLRGRGRYEQYF
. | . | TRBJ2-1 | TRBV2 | TGTGCCAGCACCCTTAGCGTTTACAATGAGCAGTTCTTC | CASTLSVYNEQFF
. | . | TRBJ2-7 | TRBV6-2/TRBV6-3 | TGTGCCAGCAGGGCAACGGGACACGACTACGAGCAGTACTTC | CASRATGHDYEQYF
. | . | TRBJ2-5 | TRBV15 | TGTGCCACCAGCAGAGATCGTCCTTCTTCGGAAGAGACCCAGTACTTC | CATSRDRPSSEETQYF
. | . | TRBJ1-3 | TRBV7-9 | TGTGCCAGCAGCTTGTACGAGGGAAGCACCATATATTTT | CASSLYEGSTIYF
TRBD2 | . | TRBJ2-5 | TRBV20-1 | TGCAGTACGGGCGGGGGGAACCAGTACTTC | CSTGGGNQYF
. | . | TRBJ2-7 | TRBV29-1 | TGCAGCGTTGTTGGGACGTTTTCCTACGAGCAGTACTTC | CSVVGTFSYEQYF
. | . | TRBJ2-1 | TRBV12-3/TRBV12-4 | TGTGCCAGCAGTTTAGCGGTGGGACACAGTGCCTACAATGAGCAGTTCTTC | CASSLAVGHSAYNEQFF
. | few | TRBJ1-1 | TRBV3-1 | TGTGCCAGCAGCCAAGGCCTCGGGATGTCTGAAGCTTTCTTT | CASSQGLGMSEAFF
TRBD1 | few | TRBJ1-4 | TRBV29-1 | TGCAGCGTCACAGGGGCAACTAATGAAAAACTGTTTTTT | CSVTGATNEKLFF
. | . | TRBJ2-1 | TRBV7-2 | TGTGCCAGCAGCTTAGTACGGGGGGCTACCAATGAGCAGTTCTTC | CASSLVRGATNEQFF
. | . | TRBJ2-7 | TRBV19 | TGTGCCAGTAGTATGGTTCGTGACGAGCAGTACTTC | CASSMVRDEQYF
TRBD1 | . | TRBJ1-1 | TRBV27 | TGTGCCAGCGCCCCACAGGGGAAGCACACTGAAGCTTTCTTT | CASAPQGKHTEAFF
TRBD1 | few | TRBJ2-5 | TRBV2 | TGTGCCAGCAGCGCAACCTCGACAGGGGTCGAGACCCAGTACTTC | CASSATSTGVETQYF
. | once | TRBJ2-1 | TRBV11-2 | TGTGCCAGCAGCTCCTGGGTGAGCTCCTACAATGAGCAGTTCTTC | CASSSWVSSYNEQFF
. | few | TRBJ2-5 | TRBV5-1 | TGCGCCAGCAGAGCGAGACAGGCCGTAACCCAGTACTTC | CASRARQAVTQYF